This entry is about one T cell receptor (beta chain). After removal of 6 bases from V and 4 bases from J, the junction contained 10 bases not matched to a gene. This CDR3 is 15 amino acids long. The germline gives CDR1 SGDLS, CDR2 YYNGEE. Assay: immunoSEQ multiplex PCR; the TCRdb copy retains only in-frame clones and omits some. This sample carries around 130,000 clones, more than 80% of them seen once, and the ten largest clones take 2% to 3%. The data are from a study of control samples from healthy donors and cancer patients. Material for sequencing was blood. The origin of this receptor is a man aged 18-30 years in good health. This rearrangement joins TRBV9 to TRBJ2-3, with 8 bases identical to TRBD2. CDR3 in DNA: TGTGCCAGCACTCCGTCCGTAGCGGGATCAGATACGCAGTATTTT. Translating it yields CASTPSVAGSDTQYF.